The 12 T cell receptor beta chains listed next were all sequenced from one sample in a study of cytomegalovirus exposure and HLA in healthy donors. The PCR made use of 60 Vbeta and 13 Jbeta primers. Method: immunoSEQ multiplex PCR; TCRdb's copy keeps in-frame clones and lacks some. The table lists 77,000 or so clones, around 81% of them singletons. The source material was PBMCs. Receptor source: a man aged 35 to 55 in good health and CMV-seronegative.

V usage is TRBV28 and J usage is TRBJ2-3, with a weak D call TRBD2 (7 bases). V shed 7 bases and J shed 3 bases, with 14 bases lying between them. This CDR3 spans 14 amino acids. Germline-derived CDR1 and CDR2 are MDHEN and SYDVKM. CDR3 coding DNA: TGTGCCAGCACGGTCGGGGGGCGGACAGATACGCAGTATTTT. The encoded protein is CASTVGGRTDTQYF.

The J gene is TRBJ1-1, the V gene TRBV19, with D tentatively TRBD1 (6 bases). V lost 1 base to trimming and J lost 5 bases, with 11 bases between them. CDR3 size: 14 residues. CDR1 and CDR2 from the germline V gene are LNHDA and SQIVND (reference sequence). The CDR3 is CASSIGWGQTEAFF. The CDR3 DNA reads TGTGCCAGTAGTATAGGGTGGGGGCAGACTGAAGCTTTCTTT. Looking up the rest from reference TRBV19 and TRBJ1-1 gives the full variable domain: DGGITQSPKYLFRKEGQNVTLSCEQNLNHDAMYWYRQDPGQGLRLIYYSQIVNDFQKGDIAEGYSVSREKKESFPLTVTSAQKNPTAFYLCASSIGWGQTEAFFGQGTRLTVV.

The rearrangement joins TRBV4-1 to TRBJ1-2; D call uncertain. The CDR3 consists of 14 residues. Trimming removed 3 bases from V and 5 bases from J, with 13 bases in between. Germline V gene sequence: CDR1 MGHRA, CDR2 YSYEKL. In nucleotides, the CDR3 is TGCGCCAGCAGCCAGGTCGGGGTCGGGTATGGCTACACCTTC. Encoded protein: CASSQVGVGYGYTF.

In DNA form, the CDR3 reads TGTGCCAGCAGTAAAAAGGGGGAAACCACTGAAGCTTTCTTT. Translating gives CASSKKGETTEAFF. The chain has TRBV6-1 and TRBJ1-1, with D possibly matching TRBD1 (6 bases). Germline lookup yields CDR1 MNHNS and CDR2 SASEGT. CDR3 length: 14 amino acids. V was trimmed by 5 bases and J by 4 bases, leaving 14 bases between them.

This clone was recorded a few times. The chain links TRBV15 to TRBJ2-7; TRBD1 is a possible D gene (6 bases). Germline values: CDR1 LNHNV, CDR2 YYDKDF (reference sequence). The V gene lost 9 bases and the J gene lost 0 bases, with 15 bases spanning the gap. This CDR3 spans 14 amino acids. The chain's CDR3 is CATRKTGFSYEQYF. The CDR3 DNA is TGTGCCACGAGAAAGACAGGTTTCTCCTACGAGCAGTACTTC.

The chain couples TRBV10-1 to TRBJ2-7; 8 bases are a match to TRBD1. Trimming at V came to 2 bases and at J to 5 bases, leaving 11 bases not matched to a gene. The CDR3 spans 16 residues. Germline V lookup: CDR1 WNHNN, CDR2 SYGVQD (reference sequence). This CDR3 is CASSEGQGSGRHEQYF. Written as DNA, the CDR3 is TGCGCCAGCAGTGAGGGACAGGGTAGCGGAAGGCACGAGCAGTACTTC.

The chain combines TRBV28 with TRBJ1-2, with D perhaps TRBD1 (5 bases). CDR3 length equals 13 residues. Germline CDR1 and CDR2: MDHEN and SYDVKM. The V end was cut by 6 bases, the J end by 7 bases, with 15 bases between. CDR3 region: CASRGGGRGGYTF. Here the CDR3 DNA reads TGTGCCAGCAGGGGGGGAGGGAGGGGTGGCTACACCTTC.

The chain joins TRBV7-2 to TRBJ2-7; 8 bases map to TRBD1. Germline CDR1 reads SGHTA; CDR2 reads FQGNSA. This CDR3 region has 16 residues. V lost 5 bases, J lost 5 bases, and 14 bases stayed unmatched. Here the CDR3 reads CASSPIGRQGANEQYF. As DNA, the CDR3 is TGTGCCAGCAGCCCAATAGGTAGGCAGGGGGCCAACGAGCAGTACTTC. Combining the CDR3 with reference TRBV7-2 and TRBJ2-7 gives the whole variable domain GAGVSQSPSNKVTEKGKDVELRCDPISGHTALYWYRQSLGQGLEFLIYFQGNSAPDKSGLPSDRFSAERTGGSVSTLTIQRTQQEDSAVYLCASSPIGRQGANEQYFGPGTRLTVT.

CDR3 nucleotide sequence: TGTGCCTGGAGTTCGGGACAGGGGGCCCCGAGCTCCTACGAGCAGTACTTC. Its protein is CAWSSGQGAPSSYEQYF. V usage is TRBV30 and J usage is TRBJ2-7, with 12 positions matching TRBD1. CDR1 and CDR2 from the germline V gene are GTSNPN and SVGIG (reference sequence). The J segment lost 0 bases and the V segment lost 2 bases, leaving 8 bases of the junction unmatched. This CDR3 comprises 17 residues.

V is TRBV9 and J is TRBJ2-5; the match to TRBD2 covers 12 bases. V shed 6 bases, J shed 2 bases, and the junction held 5 bases outside the gene matches. In germline, CDR1 is SGDLS, CDR2 YYNGEE. This CDR3 has 15 amino acids. CDR3 DNA sequence: TGTGCCAGCACGACTAGCGGGAGACCACAAGAGACCCAGTACTTC. Its protein product is CASTTSGRPQETQYF.

About this clone: A junction end diverges from the germline sequence, so it may reflect a read error. The V and J genes are TRBV5-1 and TRBJ1-3; D not certain. CDR1 SGHRS and CDR2 YFSETQ come from the germline V gene. CDR3 length: 15 residues. CDR3 DNA: TGCGCCAGCAGCTTGGGGCAGGTCTCTGGAAACACCGTATATTTT. Its protein is CASSLGQVSGNTVYF.

This chain joins TRBV11-3 and TRBJ2-2; tentative D call: TRBD2 (6 bases). V was trimmed by 3 bases and J by 6 bases, leaving 8 bases between them. Germline loops: CDR1 SGHNT, CDR2 YENEEA. CDR3 size: 13 residues. This CDR3 is CASSFGGAGELFF. The CDR3 DNA follows: TGTGCCAGCAGCTTCGGCGGGGCCGGGGAGCTGTTTTTT.